Shown below are 25 T cell receptor beta chains from a single sample sequenced in a study of OX40 agonist ivuxolimab in advanced cancers. TCRdb keeps only in-frame clones here, not all; method: immunoSEQ multiplex PCR. The table shows roughly 33,000 clones, with about 83% occurring only once. This specimen consisted of CD4+ or CD8+ T cells sorted from blood, obtained in a trial of the OX40 agonist ivuxolimab. These receptors were obtained from an adult with an advanced solid tumor such as melanoma, head and neck, liver or kidney cancer.

The rearrangement links TRBV4-2 to TRBJ2-2, with 13 bases lining up with TRBD2. Germline assignment: CDR1 LGHNA and CDR2 YNFKEQ. J gave up 5 bases and V 4 bases, and 4 bases lay outside the gene matches. The CDR3 runs to 16 residues. CDR3 in amino acids: CASSLGLAGDTGELFF. In DNA form, the CDR3 reads TGTGCCAGCAGCCTAGGACTAGCGGGAGATACCGGGGAGCTGTTTTTT.

The V and J genes are TRBV5-8 and TRBJ2-5; D assignment may be TRBD1 or TRBD2 (7 bases each). The V end was cut by 5 bases, the J end by 4 bases, with 15 bases between. Germline CDR1 is SGHTS and CDR2 is YDEGEE. There are 14 residues in the CDR3. The CDR3 here is CASRRPRGGETQYF. The CDR3 nucleotides are TGTGCCAGCAGACGACCCAGGGGGGGAGAGACCCAGTACTTC.

The rearrangement uses TRBV19 and TRBJ2-5; 11 bases line up with TRBD2. The CDR3 loop spans 16 amino acids. Germline V CDR1 and CDR2: LNHDA, SQIVND (reference sequence). Trimming removed 4 bases from V and 5 bases from J; junction bases left unmatched: 9. The CDR3 here is CASSSGLAGPGETQYF. CDR3 nucleotide sequence: TGTGCCAGTAGTAGTGGACTAGCGGGCCCCGGGGAGACCCAGTACTTC.

The chain joins TRBV5-1 to TRBJ1-2; D gene unclear. The germline CDR1 and CDR2 sequences are SGHRS and YFSETQ. The CDR3 contains 13 residues. Trimming pared 6 bases from V and 5 bases from J, leaving 14 bases between. The CDR3 here is CASTPDQFYGYTF. CDR3 in DNA: TGCGCCAGCACCCCGGACCAGTTTTATGGCTACACCTTC.

The CDR3 nucleotides read TGTGCCATCCGAGGACCGAACACCGGGGAGCTGTTTTTT. This translates into CAIRGPNTGELFF. V usage is TRBV10-3 and J usage is TRBJ2-2, with no clear D. The CDR3 contains 13 residues. The V end lost 8 bases, the J end lost 0 bases, and 7 bases lay between the germline ends. CDR1 is ENHRY, CDR2 SYGVKD, per germline.

The chain recombines TRBV30 with TRBJ2-1, with D possibly TRBD1 on 6 matching bases. Deletions cut 0 bases from V and 8 bases from J, with 14 bases between. CDR3 length equals 14 residues. The germline V gene has CDR1 GTSNPN and CDR2 SVGIG (reference sequence). Here the CDR3 DNA reads TGTGCCTGGAGTGTTGGGGGCGCGGCCCATGAGCAGTTCTTC. As protein: CAWSVGGAAHEQFF.

The V gene is TRBV7-9, the J gene TRBJ2-7, with 7 bases aligning to TRBD1. After removal of 2 bases from V and 2 bases from J, the junction contained 6 bases not matched to a gene. Germline V gene data show CDR1 as SEHNR and CDR2 as FQNEAQ (reference sequence). This CDR3 contains 15 residues. CDR3 nucleotides: TGTGCCAGCAGCTTAAACACAGGGGTAACCTACGAGCAGTACTTC. It translates to CASSLNTGVTYEQYF.

This chain joins TRBV2 and TRBJ2-7; 8 bases are a match to TRBD1. The CDR3 spans 14 residues. Germline CDR1 reads SNHLY; CDR2 reads FYNNEI. The V gene end was trimmed by 6 bases and the J gene end by 4 bases; junction bases not matched to a gene: 8. The CDR3 sequence: CASRADRALYEQYF. The CDR3 nucleotides are TGTGCCAGCAGAGCGGACAGGGCGTTGTACGAGCAGTACTTC.

CDR3 protein: CASSDPGTDIYYGYTF. The CDR3 coding sequence is TGTGCCAGCAGTGACCCGGGGACAGACATCTATTATGGCTACACCTTC. The V call is TRBV25-1, the J call TRBJ1-2; 7 positions agree with TRBD1. The CDR3 is 16 residues long. Germline V gene lookup returns CDR1 MGHDK and CDR2 SYGVNS. The ends lost 3 bases at V and 5 bases at J; junction bases unmatched: 12.

The V call is TRBV11-2, the J call TRBJ2-7; TRBD1 aligns across 9 bases. The CDR3 has 16 amino acids. The V gene end was trimmed by 5 bases and the J gene end by 6 bases; junction bases not matched to a gene: 14. CDR1 is SGHAT, CDR2 FQNNGV, per germline. The CDR3 DNA is TGTGCCAGCAGCCCCATCCCGGGACAGGGAAGCGGCGAGCAGTACTTC. Amino acid sequence: CASSPIPGQGSGEQYF.

J is TRBJ2-7 and V is TRBV5-4, with D unclear. This CDR3 spans 15 amino acids. Germline V gives CDR1 SGHNT, CDR2 YYREEE (reference sequence). V lost 0 bases to trimming and J lost 0 bases, with 10 bases between them. The CDR3 nucleotides read TGTGCCAGCAGCTTGGTTGGTAGTAGCTCCTACGAGCAGTACTTC. Translation: CASSLVGSSSYEQYF.

This clone has more than one count but fewer than ten. The V gene is TRBV7-2, the J gene TRBJ2-2; 8 bases match TRBD2. The V and J ends lost 2 bases and 6 bases, in that order; junction bases with no gene match: 2. Germline assignment: CDR1 SGHTA and CDR2 FQGNSA. This CDR3 contains 14 residues. As DNA, the CDR3 is TGTGCCAGCAGCTTATTCGGGGGGGCCGGGGAGCTGTTTTTT. Amino acids: CASSLFGGAGELFF. The whole variable domain, filled in from reference TRBV7-2 and TRBJ2-2, reads GAGVSQSPSNKVTEKGKDVELRCDPISGHTALYWYRQSLGQGLEFLIYFQGNSAPDKSGLPSDRFSAERTGGSVSTLTIQRTQQEDSAVYLCASSLFGGAGELFFGEGSRLTVL.

The count of this clone is one. The chain uses TRBV28 and TRBJ2-5; D is undetermined. The DNA matches TRBJ2-7 better at its end, which makes the J call doubtful. CDR1 and CDR2 (germline): MDHEN, SYDVKM. This CDR3 has 13 residues. The CDR3 reads CASSLYRPGEQYF. Written as DNA, the CDR3 is TGTGCCAGCAGTTTATACCGCCCGGGCGAGCAGTACTTC.

The chain joins TRBV19 to TRBJ1-2; possible D gene TRBD1, 5 bases. V lost 6 bases to trimming and J lost 2 bases, with 16 bases between them. Germline values: CDR1 LNHDA, CDR2 SQIVND (reference sequence). The CDR3 is 15 amino acids. CDR3 sequence: CASRTRGAANYGYTF. The CDR3 DNA is TGTGCCAGTAGAACCCGAGGGGCCGCGAACTATGGCTACACCTTC.

This chain links TRBV7-2 with TRBJ1-1, with 9 bases identical to TRBD1. The CDR3 runs 14 residues. Looked up from germline, CDR1 is SGHTA and CDR2 is FQGNSA. V shed 5 bases, J shed 10 bases, and the junction held 11 bases outside the gene matches. The CDR3 reads CASSTLGQGLSAFF. The CDR3, as DNA: TGTGCCAGCAGCACGTTGGGACAGGGACTTTCAGCTTTCTTT.

The chain is built from TRBV13 and TRBJ2-3; TRBD2 matches 7 bases. CDR3 length: 17 amino acids. After removal of 5 bases from V and 6 bases from J, the junction contained 17 bases not matched to a gene. The germline gives CDR1 PRHDT, CDR2 FYEKMQ (reference sequence). CDR3 residues: CASSPRRELGSIDTQYF. As DNA, the CDR3 is TGTGCCAGCAGCCCCCGGCGGGAGCTCGGGTCAATCGATACGCAGTATTTT.

The chain uses TRBV13 and TRBJ2-3; the D gene is possibly TRBD1 (5 bases). The germline V and J ends were trimmed by 2 bases and 6 bases, with 15 bases remaining between them. Germline CDR1 PRHDT, CDR2 FYEKMQ (reference sequence). The CDR3 length is 15 residues. CDR3 sequence reads: CASSLTPPGRDTQYF. Here the CDR3 DNA reads TGTGCCAGCAGCTTAACCCCCCCAGGGCGTGATACGCAGTATTTT. Full variable domain (missing parts from reference TRBV13 and TRBJ2-3): AAGVIQSPRHLIKEKRETATLKCYPIPRHDTVYWYQQGPGQDPQFLISFYEKMQSDKGSIPDRFSAQQFSDYHSELNMSSLELGDSALYFCASSLTPPGRDTQYFGPGTRLTVL.

The CDR3 region has the DNA TGTGCCAGCAGTGACACCTACACTGAAGCTTTCTTT. Amino acids: CASSDTYTEAFF. The chain couples TRBV6-6 to TRBJ1-1; no reliable D call. The CDR3 length is 12 residues. CDR1 MNHNY and CDR2 SVGAGI come from the germline V gene (reference sequence). V was clipped by 5 bases and J by 3 bases, with 7 bases between them.

This clone showed up just a few times. J is TRBJ2-2 and V is TRBV9; unclear D gene. The CDR3 is 13 residues long. The V gene lost 1 base and the J gene lost 0 bases, with 1 base spanning the gap. Germline V lookup: CDR1 SGDLS, CDR2 YYNGEE. CDR3 DNA sequence: TGTGCCAGCAGCGTATCGAACACCGGGGAGCTGTTTTTT. This sequence encodes CASSVSNTGELFF. Full variable domain (rest looked up from reference TRBV9 and TRBJ2-2): DSGVTQTPKHLITATGQRVTLRCSPRSGDLSVYWYQQSLDQGLQFLIQYYNGEERAKGNILERFSAQQFPDLHSELNLSSLELGDSALYFCASSVSNTGELFFGEGSRLTVL.

Turning to this clone: One end of the junction is discordant with germline, which a read error may explain. The chain couples TRBV25-1 to TRBJ2-1; D is unresolved. The CDR3 is made up of 13 amino acids. Germline V gene data show CDR1 as MGHDK and CDR2 as SYGVNS. The DNA of the CDR3 is TGTGCCAGCAGTGTCCTCTCCGACAATGAGCAGTTCTTC. Translation gives CASSVLSDNEQFF.

The chain couples TRBV5-1 to TRBJ1-2; 7 nucleotides match TRBD1. Germline V gene data show CDR1 as SGHRS and CDR2 as YFSETQ. The CDR3 is 14 amino acids. V lost 1 base, J lost 4 bases, and 4 bases stayed unmatched. CDR3 region: CASSLRQGSYGYTF. The CDR3 nucleotides read TGCGCCAGCAGCTTGAGACAGGGTAGCTATGGCTACACCTTC.

This rearrangement joins TRBV14 to TRBJ1-1; 9 positions match TRBD1. Trimming cost V 4 bases and J 3 bases; bases outside gene matches: 21. The CDR3 is 20 residues long. CDR1 is SGHDN and CDR2 is FVKESK in the germline V gene. CDR3 nucleotide sequence: TGTGCCAGCAGCCTAGTGAACAATCGGGTAGACAGGGGGATTTACACTGAAGCTTTCTTT. Protein product: CASSLVNNRVDRGIYTEAFF.

The rearrangement joins TRBV5-6 to TRBJ1-5; 10 nucleotides line up with TRBD1. V lost 4 bases and J lost 6; bases outside the gene matches: 7. The CDR3 length is 15 residues. Germline V gives CDR1 SGHDT, CDR2 YYEEEE. The CDR3 sequence: CASSADRGRVQPQHF. In DNA form, the CDR3 reads TGTGCCAGCAGCGCCGACAGGGGGCGCGTTCAGCCCCAGCATTTT.

The chain has TRBV7-8 and TRBJ1-6, with D possibly matching TRBD1 (5 bases). CDR3 length: 15 residues. The V and J ends lost 7 bases and 5 bases respectively, with 15 bases between them. Germline CDR1 reads SGHVS; CDR2 reads FQNEAQ. For the CDR3, the DNA is TGTGCCAGCACCCCAGGGCCACTAAATAATTCACCCCTCCACTTT. The encoded protein is CASTPGPLNNSPLHF.

This CDR3 reads CASRPDRTEAFF. The CDR3 nucleotides read TGTGCCAGCAGACCTGACAGGACTGAAGCTTTCTTT. The chain uses TRBV28 and TRBJ1-1, with D perhaps TRBD1 (6 bases). The CDR3 extends over 12 amino acids. In germline, CDR1 is MDHEN, CDR2 SYDVKM. Trimming left V 6 bases short and J 5 bases short, with 10 bases between.